The clone carrying this T cell receptor beta chain was picked up many times. What it recognizes is unknown. The authors deemed Graves' hyperthyroidism stable absent ophthalmopathy progression within 18 months. Patients were aged 18 to 65, had disease duration under 2 months, and had newly diagnosed hyperthyroidism. Together with thyroid ultrasound, orbital computed tomography, serum thyroxine and TRAb, clinical symptoms were used for diagnoses. This sample is drawn from a study of T cells in Graves' hyperthyroidism and ophthalmopathy. General observations from the study: Progression to ophthalmopathy was predicted a median of roughly seven months early.

The CDR3 has 13 amino acids. The germline V and J ends were trimmed by 6 bases and 10 bases, with 15 bases remaining between them. Germline V gene lookup returns CDR1 MNHNS and CDR2 SASEGT. Regions amplified from RNA transcripts were the TCR beta CDR3 regions. In the first-round RT-PCR of the TCR CDR3, the HTBI primer set was used. TCRdb redid the calling of the multiplex PCR reads with MiXCR, one entry per CDR3 protein. Found here are more than 300,000 distinct CDR3 sequences, roughly an eighth of them singletons; the top ten hold 9.2%. The source is a woman younger than 35 with Graves' hyperthyroidism. The material sequenced was blood. The chain combines TRBV6-1 with TRBJ2-2; possible D gene TRBD2, 5 bases. The CDR3 loop is CASSDSLEVELFF. Here the CDR3 DNA reads TGTGCCAGCAGCGACTCTTTGGAGGTGGAGCTGTTTTTT.